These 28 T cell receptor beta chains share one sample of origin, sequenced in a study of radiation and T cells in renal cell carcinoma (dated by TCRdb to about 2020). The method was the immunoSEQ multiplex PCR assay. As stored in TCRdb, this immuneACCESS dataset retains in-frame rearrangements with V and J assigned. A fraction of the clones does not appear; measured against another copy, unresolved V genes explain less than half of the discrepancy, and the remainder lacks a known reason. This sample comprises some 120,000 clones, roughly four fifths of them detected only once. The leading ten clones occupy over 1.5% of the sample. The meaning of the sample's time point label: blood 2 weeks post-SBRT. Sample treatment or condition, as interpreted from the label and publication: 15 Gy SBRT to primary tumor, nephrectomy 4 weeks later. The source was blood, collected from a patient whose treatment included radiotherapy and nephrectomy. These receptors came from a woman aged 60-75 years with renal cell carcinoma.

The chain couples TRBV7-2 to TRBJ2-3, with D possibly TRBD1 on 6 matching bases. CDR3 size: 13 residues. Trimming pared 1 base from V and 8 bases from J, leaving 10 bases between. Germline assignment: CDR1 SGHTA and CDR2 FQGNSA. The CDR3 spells CASSLGTVTTQYF. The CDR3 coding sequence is TGTGCCAGCAGCTTAGGGACAGTCACTACGCAGTATTTT.

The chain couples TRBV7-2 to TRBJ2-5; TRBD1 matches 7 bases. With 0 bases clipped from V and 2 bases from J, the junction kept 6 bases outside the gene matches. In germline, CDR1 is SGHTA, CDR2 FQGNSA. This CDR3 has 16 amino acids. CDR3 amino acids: CASSLATGTVQETQYF. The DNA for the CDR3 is TGTGCCAGCAGCTTAGCGACCGGGACAGTTCAAGAGACCCAGTACTTC. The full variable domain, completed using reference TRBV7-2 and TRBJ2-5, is GAGVSQSPSNKVTEKGKDVELRCDPISGHTALYWYRQSLGQGLEFLIYFQGNSAPDKSGLPSDRFSAERTGGSVSTLTIQRTQQEDSAVYLCASSLATGTVQETQYFGPGTRLLVL.

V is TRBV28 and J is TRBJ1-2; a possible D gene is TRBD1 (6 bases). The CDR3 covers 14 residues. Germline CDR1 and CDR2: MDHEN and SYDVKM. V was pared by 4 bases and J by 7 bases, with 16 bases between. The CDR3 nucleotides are TGTGCCAGCAGTTCGGACAGTACCTTGGGTGGCTACACCTTC. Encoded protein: CASSSDSTLGGYTF.

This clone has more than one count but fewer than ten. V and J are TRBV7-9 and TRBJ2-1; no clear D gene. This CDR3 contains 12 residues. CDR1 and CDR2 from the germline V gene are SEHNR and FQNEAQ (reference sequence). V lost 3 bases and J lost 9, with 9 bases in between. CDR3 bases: TGTGCCAGCAGCTTGGGTTTAAGTGAGCAGTTCTTC. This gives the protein CASSLGLSEQFF.

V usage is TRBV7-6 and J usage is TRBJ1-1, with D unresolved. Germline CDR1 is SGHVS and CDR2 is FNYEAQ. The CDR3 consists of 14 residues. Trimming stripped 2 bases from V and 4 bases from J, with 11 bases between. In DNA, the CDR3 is TGTGCCAGCAGCTTATCGACGGTCGGCACTGAAGCTTTCTTT. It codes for CASSLSTVGTEAFF.

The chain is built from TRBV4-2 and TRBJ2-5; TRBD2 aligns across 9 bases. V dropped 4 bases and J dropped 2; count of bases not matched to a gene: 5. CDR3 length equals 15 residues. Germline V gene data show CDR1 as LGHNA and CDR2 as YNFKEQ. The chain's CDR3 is CASSPASGDQETQYF. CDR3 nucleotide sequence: TGTGCCAGCAGCCCAGCTAGCGGGGATCAAGAGACCCAGTACTTC.

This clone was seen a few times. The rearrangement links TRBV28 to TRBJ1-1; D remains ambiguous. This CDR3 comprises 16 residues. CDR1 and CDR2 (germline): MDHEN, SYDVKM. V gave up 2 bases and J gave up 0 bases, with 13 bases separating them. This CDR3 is CASSLRFGRMNTEAFF. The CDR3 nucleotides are TGTGCCAGCAGTTTAAGGTTCGGCCGCATGAACACTGAAGCTTTCTTT.

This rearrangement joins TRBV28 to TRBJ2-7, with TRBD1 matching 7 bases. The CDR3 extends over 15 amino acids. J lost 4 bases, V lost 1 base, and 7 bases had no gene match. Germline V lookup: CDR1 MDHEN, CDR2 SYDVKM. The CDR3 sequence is CASSLSPGRGYEQYF. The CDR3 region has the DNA TGTGCCAGCAGTTTATCCCCCGGCAGGGGGTACGAGCAGTACTTC. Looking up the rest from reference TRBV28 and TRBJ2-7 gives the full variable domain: DVKVTQSSRYLVKRTGEKVFLECVQDMDHENMFWYRQDPGLGLRLIYFSYDVKMKEKGDIPEGYSVSREKKERFSLILESASTNQTSMYLCASSLSPGRGYEQYFGPGTRLTVT.

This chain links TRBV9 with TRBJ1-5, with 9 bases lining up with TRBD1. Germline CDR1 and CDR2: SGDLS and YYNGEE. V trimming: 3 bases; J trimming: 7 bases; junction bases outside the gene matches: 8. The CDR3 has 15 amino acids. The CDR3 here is CASSATGGAGQPQHF. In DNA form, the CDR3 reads TGTGCCAGCAGCGCCACAGGGGGCGCCGGACAGCCCCAGCATTTT.

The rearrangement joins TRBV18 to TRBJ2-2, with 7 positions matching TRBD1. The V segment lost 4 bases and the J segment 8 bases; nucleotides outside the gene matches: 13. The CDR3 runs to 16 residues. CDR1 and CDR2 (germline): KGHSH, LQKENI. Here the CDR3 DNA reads TGTGCCAGCTCACGGCCTAACAGACAGGGATCGGGGGAGCTGTTTTTT. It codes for CASSRPNRQGSGELFF. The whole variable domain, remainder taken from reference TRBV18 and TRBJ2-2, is NAGVMQNPRHLVRRRGQEARLRCSPMKGHSHVYWYRQLPEEGLKFMVYLQKENIIDESGMPKERFSAEFPKEGPSILRIQQVVRGDSAAYFCASSRPNRQGSGELFFGEGSRLTVL.

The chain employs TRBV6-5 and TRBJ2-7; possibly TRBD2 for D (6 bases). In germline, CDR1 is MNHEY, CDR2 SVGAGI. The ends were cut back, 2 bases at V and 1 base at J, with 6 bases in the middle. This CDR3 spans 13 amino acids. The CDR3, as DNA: TGTGCCAGCAGTTACCGGGAGTCCTACGAGCAGTACTTC. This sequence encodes CASSYRESYEQYF.

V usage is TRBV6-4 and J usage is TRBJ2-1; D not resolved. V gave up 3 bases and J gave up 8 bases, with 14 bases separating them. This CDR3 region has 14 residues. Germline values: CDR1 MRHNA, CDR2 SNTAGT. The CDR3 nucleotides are TGTGCCAGCAGTGATCCGGTACACCGGGATGAGCAGTTCTTC. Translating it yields CASSDPVHRDEQFF.

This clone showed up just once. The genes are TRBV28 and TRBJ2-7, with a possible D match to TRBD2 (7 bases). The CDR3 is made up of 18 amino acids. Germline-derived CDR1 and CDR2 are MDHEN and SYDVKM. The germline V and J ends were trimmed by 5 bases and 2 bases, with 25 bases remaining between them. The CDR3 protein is CASSHRGGEGFVAYEQYF. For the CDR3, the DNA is TGTGCCAGCAGTCATAGGGGGGGCGAAGGGTTTGTAGCCTACGAGCAGTACTTC.

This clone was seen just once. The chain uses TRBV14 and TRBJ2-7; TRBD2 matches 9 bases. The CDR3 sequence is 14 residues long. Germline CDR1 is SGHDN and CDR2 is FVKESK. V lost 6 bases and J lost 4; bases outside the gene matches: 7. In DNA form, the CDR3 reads TGTGCCAGCAGAGCTAGCGGGACTGTTTACGAGCAGTACTTC. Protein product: CASRASGTVYEQYF.

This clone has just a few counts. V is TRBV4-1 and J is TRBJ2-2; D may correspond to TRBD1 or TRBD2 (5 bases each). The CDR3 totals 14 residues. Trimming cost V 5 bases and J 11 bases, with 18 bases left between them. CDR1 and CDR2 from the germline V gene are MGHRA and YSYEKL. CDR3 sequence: CASSEGLGLGELFF. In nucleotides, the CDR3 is TGCGCCAGCAGCGAGGGGTTGGGGCTCGGAGAGCTGTTTTTT.

CDR3 region: CASSEARGRGELFF. The CDR3, as DNA: TGTGCCAGCAGTGAAGCGCGGGGGAGGGGGGAGCTGTTTTTT. The chain combines TRBV6-1 with TRBJ2-2, with 7 bases aligning to TRBD2. J gave up 8 bases and V 0 bases, and 3 bases lay outside the gene matches. CDR1 MNHNS and CDR2 SASEGT come from the germline V gene. The CDR3 sequence is 14 residues long.

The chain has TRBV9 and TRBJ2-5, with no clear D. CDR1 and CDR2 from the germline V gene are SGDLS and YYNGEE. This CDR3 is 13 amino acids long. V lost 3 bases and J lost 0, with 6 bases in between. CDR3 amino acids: CASSATYQETQYF. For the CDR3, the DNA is TGTGCCAGCAGCGCAACGTACCAAGAGACCCAGTACTTC.

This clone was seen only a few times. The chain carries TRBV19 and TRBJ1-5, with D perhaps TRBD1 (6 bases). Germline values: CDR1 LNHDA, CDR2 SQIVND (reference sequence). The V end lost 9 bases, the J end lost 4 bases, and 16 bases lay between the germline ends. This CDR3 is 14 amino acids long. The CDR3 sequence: CASFSQGGNQPQHF. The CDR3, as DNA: TGTGCCAGCTTCTCACAGGGAGGAAATCAGCCCCAGCATTTT.

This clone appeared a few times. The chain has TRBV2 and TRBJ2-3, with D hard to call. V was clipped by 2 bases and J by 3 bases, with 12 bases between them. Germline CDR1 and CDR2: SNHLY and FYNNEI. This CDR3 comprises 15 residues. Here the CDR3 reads CASSEWAATTDTQYF. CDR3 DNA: TGTGCCAGCAGTGAATGGGCAGCGACGACAGATACGCAGTATTTT.

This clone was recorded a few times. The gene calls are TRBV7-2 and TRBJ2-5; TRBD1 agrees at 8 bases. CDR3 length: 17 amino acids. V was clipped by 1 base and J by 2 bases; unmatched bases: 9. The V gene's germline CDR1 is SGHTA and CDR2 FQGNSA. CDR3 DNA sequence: TGTGCCAGCAGCTTAGGCACAGGGGGAAGAGGGCAAGAGACCCAGTACTTC. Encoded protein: CASSLGTGGRGQETQYF.

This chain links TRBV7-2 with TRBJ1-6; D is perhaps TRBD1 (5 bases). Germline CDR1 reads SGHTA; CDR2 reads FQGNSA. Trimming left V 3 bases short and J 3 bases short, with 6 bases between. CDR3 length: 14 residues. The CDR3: CASSLGGYNSPLHF. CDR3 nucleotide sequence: TGTGCCAGCAGCTTGGGGGGCTATAATTCACCCCTCCACTTT.

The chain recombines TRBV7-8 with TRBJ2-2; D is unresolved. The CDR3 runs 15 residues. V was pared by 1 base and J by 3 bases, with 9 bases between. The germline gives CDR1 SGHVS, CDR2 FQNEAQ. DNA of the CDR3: TGTGCCAGCAGCTTAGTTCAGGCTCACACCGGGGAGCTGTTTTTT. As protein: CASSLVQAHTGELFF.

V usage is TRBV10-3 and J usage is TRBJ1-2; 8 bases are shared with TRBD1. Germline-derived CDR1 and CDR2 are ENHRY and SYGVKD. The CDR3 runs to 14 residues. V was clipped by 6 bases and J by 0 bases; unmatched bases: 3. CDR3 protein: CAISEGQANYGYTF. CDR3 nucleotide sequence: TGTGCCATCAGCGAGGGACAGGCTAACTATGGCTACACCTTC.

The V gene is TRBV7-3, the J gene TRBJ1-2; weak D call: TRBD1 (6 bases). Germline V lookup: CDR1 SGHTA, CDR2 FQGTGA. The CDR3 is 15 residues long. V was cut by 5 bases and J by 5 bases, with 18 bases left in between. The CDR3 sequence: CASSMDVIGGYGYTF. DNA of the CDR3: TGTGCCAGCAGCATGGATGTAATAGGGGGGTATGGCTACACCTTC.

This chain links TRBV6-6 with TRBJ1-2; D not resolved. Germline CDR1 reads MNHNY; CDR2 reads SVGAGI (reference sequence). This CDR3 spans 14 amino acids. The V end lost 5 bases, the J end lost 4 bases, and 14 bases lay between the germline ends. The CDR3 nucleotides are TGTGCCAGCAGTCAGGCATCAAGCGGCTATGGCTACACCTTC. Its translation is CASSQASSGYGYTF.

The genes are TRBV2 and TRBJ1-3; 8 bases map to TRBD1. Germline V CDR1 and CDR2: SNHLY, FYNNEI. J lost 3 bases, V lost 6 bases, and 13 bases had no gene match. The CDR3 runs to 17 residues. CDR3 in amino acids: CASRKDRGPWFGNTIYF. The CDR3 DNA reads TGTGCCAGCAGGAAAGACAGGGGTCCTTGGTTTGGAAACACCATATATTTT.

The CDR3 DNA follows: TGTGCCAGCAGTGAGAGAGGTAGCGGGAGGACCTGGGAGACCCAGTACTTC. Amino acids: CASSERGSGRTWETQYF. V is TRBV21-1 and J is TRBJ2-5; TRBD2 reflects the table's D call only, with no check against the DNA. TRBV21-1 is designated a pseudogene. This CDR3 contains 17 residues.

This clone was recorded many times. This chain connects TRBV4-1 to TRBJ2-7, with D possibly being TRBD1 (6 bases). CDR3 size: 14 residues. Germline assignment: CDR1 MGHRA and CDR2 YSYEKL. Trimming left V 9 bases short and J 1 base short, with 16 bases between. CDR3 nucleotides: TGCGCCAGTGGCGACGGGACATATTCCTACGAGCAGTACTTC. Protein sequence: CASGDGTYSYEQYF.